This record looks at one T cell receptor (beta chain) sequence and its context. This entry belongs to a study of PD-1 blockade in classical Hodgkin lymphoma. V lost 1 base and J lost 4; bases outside the gene matches: 6. CDR3 length: 17 residues. Germline V gene lookup returns CDR1 KGHSH and CDR2 LQKENI. Clones were read by immunoSEQ multiplex PCR, and TCRdb kept only the in-frame ones, dropping some. The sample yields about 150,000 clones, approximately 81% seen once. With no exception, relapse followed autologous stem cell transplantation in all patients, and brentuximab vedotin exposure varied. The origin of this receptor is a human donor with classical Hodgkin lymphoma. The sample in question was peripheral blood mononuclear cells (PBMCs), obtained before the second cycle of nivolumab. The chain couples TRBV18 to TRBJ1-3; 11 bases line up with TRBD1. The CDR3 DNA sequence: TGTGCCAGCTCACCACTGGGGACAGGGGGTTTCGGAAACACCATATATTTT. It codes for CASSPLGTGGFGNTIYF.